This section outlines one TCR beta chain sequence together with its context. Its antigen is not known. The J segment lost 0 bases and the V segment lost 7 bases, leaving 1 base of the junction unmatched. The CDR3 has 15 amino acids. Per the germline V gene, CDR1 is ENHRY and CDR2 is SYGVKD. This sample is drawn from a study of OX40 agonist ivuxolimab in advanced cancers. General observations from the study: The mean number of expanded clones was higher in CD8+ T cells than in CD4+.

Assay used: immunoSEQ multiplex PCR; TCRdb lists only in-frame clones, some missing. The profile covers about 55,000 clones, with approximately 86% appearing a single time and 12% taken by the ten largest. This receptor was identified in an adult with an advanced solid tumor such as melanoma, head and neck, liver or kidney cancer. The chain combines TRBV10-3 with TRBJ2-3; 13 bases line up with TRBD2. Source: CD4+ or CD8+ T cells sorted from blood, taken in a trial of the OX40 agonist ivuxolimab. Written as DNA, the CDR3 is TGTGCCATCACGGGACTAGCGGGGAGCACAGATACGCAGTATTTT. Amino acid sequence: CAITGLAGSTDTQYF.